What follows are 5 T cell receptor beta chains derived from one specimen sequenced in a study of OX40 agonist ivuxolimab in advanced cancers. Method: immunoSEQ multiplex PCR; TCRdb's copy keeps in-frame clones and lacks some. The sample has roughly 23,000 clones, approximately 80% seen once. Sample: CD4+ or CD8+ T cells sorted from blood, taken in a trial of the OX40 agonist ivuxolimab. The source of these receptors is an adult with an advanced solid tumor such as melanoma, head and neck, liver or kidney cancer.

The chain links TRBV10-3 to TRBJ2-3; 8 nucleotides align to TRBD2. CDR3 length equals 16 residues. The germline V gene encodes CDR1 ENHRY and CDR2 SYGVKD. The junction had 4 bases not matched to a gene; V was cut back by 2 bases and J by 0 bases. CDR3 sequence: CAISEAGGSSTDTQYF. CDR3 in DNA: TGTGCCATCAGTGAGGCGGGGGGATCTAGCACAGATACGCAGTATTTT.

This clone ranks as medium-sized (0.01 to 0.1%). CDR3 residues: CASSPSTLSTEAFF. The CDR3 DNA follows: TGTGCCAGCAGCCCCTCCACCCTAAGCACTGAAGCTTTCTTT. The rearrangement uses TRBV7-9 and TRBJ1-1, with D hard to call. The CDR3 is made up of 14 amino acids. Germline V lookup: CDR1 SEHNR, CDR2 FQNEAQ (reference sequence). V lost 5 bases, J lost 4 bases, and 14 bases lay in between.

This clone has only one observation. The V and J genes are TRBV7-2 and TRBJ2-1, with D perhaps matching TRBD1 (6 bases). The V end lost 2 bases, the J end lost 4 bases, and 9 bases lay between the germline ends. Looked up from germline, CDR1 is SGHTA and CDR2 is FQGNSA. The CDR3 covers 14 residues. The CDR3 nucleotides read TGTGCCAGCAGCTTAACAACAGGGTACAATGAGCAGTTCTTC. This translates into CASSLTTGYNEQFF.

The chain recombines TRBV7-9 with TRBJ2-3; TRBD2 might be the D (6 bases). The length of the CDR3 is 16 residues. The germline gives CDR1 SEHNR, CDR2 FQNEAQ (reference sequence). Trimming removed 4 bases at V and 2 bases at J, with 16 bases between. The CDR3 loop reads CASSSRGGGVTDTQYF. For the CDR3, the DNA is TGTGCCAGCAGCTCCCGGGGTGGCGGGGTCACAGATACGCAGTATTTT.

The chain recombines TRBV19 with TRBJ2-6; D ambiguous. The germline V gene has CDR1 LNHDA and CDR2 SQIVND (reference sequence). Trimming cost V 2 bases and J 2 bases, with 7 bases left between them. The CDR3 extends over 15 amino acids. CDR3 region: CASSISGAGANVLTF. CDR3 bases: TGTGCCAGTAGTATATCGGGCGCTGGGGCCAACGTCCTGACTTTC. Looking up the rest from reference TRBV19 and TRBJ2-6 gives the full variable domain: DGGITQSPKYLFRKEGQNVTLSCEQNLNHDAMYWYRQDPGQGLRLIYYSQIVNDFQKGDIAEGYSVSREKKESFPLTVTSAQKNPTAFYLCASSISGAGANVLTFGAGSRLTVL.